These 22 T cell receptor beta chains originate from one sample sequenced in a study of blood T cell repertoires in COVID-19. Only in-frame clones appear in the TCRdb table, and some are missing; sequencing was by immunoSEQ multiplex PCR. The sample has 30,000 to 40,000 clones, about four fifths seen once; the top ten hold 3% to 4%. Sequencing input: peripheral blood. These receptors all stem from a man between 45 and 60 years old with acute or convalescent COVID-19.

The gene calls are TRBV6-4 and TRBJ2-5, with D maybe TRBD2 (6 bases). The CDR3 spans 13 residues. Germline assignment: CDR1 MRHNA and CDR2 SNTAGT. Between the trimmed V and J ends, which lost 6 bases and 4 bases, there was a span of 12 bases. CDR3 sequence reads: CASSRERGETQYF. The DNA for the CDR3 is TGTGCCAGCAGCCGGGAGAGGGGAGAGACCCAGTACTTC.

This rearrangement joins TRBV11-1 to TRBJ2-7, with D tentatively TRBD2 (7 bases). V lost 2 bases and J lost 0, with 11 bases in between. Per the germline V gene, CDR1 is SGHAT and CDR2 is FQDESV (reference sequence). The CDR3 runs to 15 residues. CDR3 DNA: TGTGCCAGCAGCTTATGGGGAGGGGGCTCCTACGAGCAGTACTTC. Its translation is CASSLWGGGSYEQYF. Variable domain in full (rest from reference TRBV11-1 and TRBJ2-7): EAEVAQSPRYKITEKSQAVAFWCDPISGHATLYWYRQILGQGPELLVQFQDESVVDDSQLPKDRFSAERLKGVDSTLKIQPAELGDSAMYLCASSLWGGGSYEQYFGPGTRLTVT.

The chain has TRBV19 and TRBJ1-1, with 10 bases that match TRBD1. CDR3 length: 14 residues. Germline CDR1 and CDR2: LNHDA and SQIVND (reference sequence). With V trimmed by 8 bases and J by 0 bases, 3 bases remained unmatched. The chain's CDR3 is CASGGQGMNTEAFF. The CDR3 DNA is TGTGCCAGTGGGGGACAGGGGATGAACACTGAAGCTTTCTTT. Complete variable domain (other parts from reference TRBV19 and TRBJ1-1): DGGITQSPKYLFRKEGQNVTLSCEQNLNHDAMYWYRQDPGQGLRLIYYSQIVNDFQKGDIAEGYSVSREKKESFPLTVTSAQKNPTAFYLCASGGQGMNTEAFFGQGTRLTVV.

The V call is TRBV9, the J call TRBJ2-1, with a tentative D call TRBD2 (6 bases). V was shortened by 4 bases and J by 9 bases, with 14 bases between the two germline ends. The CDR3 covers 13 residues. In germline, CDR1 is SGDLS, CDR2 YYNGEE. The DNA for the CDR3 is TGTGCCAGCAGCCTGACTAGGGCTAGTGAGCAGTTCTTC. Amino acid sequence: CASSLTRASEQFF.

This chain joins TRBV19 and TRBJ2-5, with TRBD2 identical over 7 bases. The V and J ends lost 3 bases and 5 bases, in that order; junction bases with no gene match: 0. The CDR3 is 12 residues long. Germline-derived CDR1 and CDR2 are LNHDA and SQIVND (reference sequence). The DNA for the CDR3 is TGTGCCAGTAGTATCGGGGGGGAGACCCAGTACTTC. Translated: CASSIGGETQYF.

This sequence joins TRBV9 and TRBJ2-4; TRBD2 agrees at 7 bases. The germline CDR1 and CDR2 sequences are SGDLS and YYNGEE. Germline trimming cut 0 bases from V and 6 bases from J; bases unmatched to any gene: 6. CDR3 length: 15 residues. CDR3 sequence: CASSVGSGRRNIQYF. CDR3 sequence (DNA): TGTGCCAGCAGCGTAGGTTCCGGGAGGAGAAACATTCAGTACTTC.

V and J are TRBV14 and TRBJ2-5, with D possibly matching TRBD2 (5 bases). This CDR3 comprises 16 residues. The V end was cut by 0 bases, the J end by 4 bases, with 15 bases between. Germline assignment: CDR1 SGHDN and CDR2 FVKESK. The CDR3 loop is CASSQEGGSKLETQYF. As DNA, the CDR3 is TGTGCCAGCAGCCAAGAAGGTGGGAGTAAGCTAGAGACCCAGTACTTC.

The gene calls are TRBV7-3 and TRBJ1-1, with 10 bases aligning to TRBD1. Germline V CDR1 and CDR2: SGHTA, FQGTGA. The CDR3 runs to 14 residues. V trimming: 5 bases; J trimming: 5 bases; junction bases outside the gene matches: 5. The CDR3 nucleotides read TGTGCCAGCAGCCCGCGACAGGGGGCAACTGAAGCTTTCTTT. Translating gives CASSPRQGATEAFF.

In the case of this clone: This same CDR3 is encoded by further DNA sequences in the sample. V and J are TRBV28 and TRBJ2-2; TRBD1 aligns across 8 bases. The CDR3 covers 14 residues. With 6 bases clipped from V and 4 bases from J, the junction kept 4 bases outside the gene matches. CDR1 MDHEN and CDR2 SYDVKM come from the germline V gene. CDR3 residues: CASSRTGFTGELFF. CDR3 DNA sequence: TGTGCCAGCAGCCGGACAGGGTTCACCGGGGAGCTGTTTTTT.

This clone has just a few counts. The CDR3 nucleotides are TGTGCCAGCAGCTTAAGCCGCTATGGCTACACCTTC. Amino acids: CASSLSRYGYTF. The chain carries TRBV11-2 and TRBJ1-2; D ambiguous. Germline values: CDR1 SGHAT, CDR2 FQNNGV. The CDR3 is 12 amino acids. V dropped 2 bases and J dropped 4 bases, with 5 bases sitting between them.

This sequence joins TRBV3-1 (or the pseudogene TRBV3-2) and TRBJ2-7; 13 bases match TRBD2. CDR3 length: 16 amino acids. Per germline, CDR1 LGHDT and CDR2 YNNKEL (reference sequence). Germline trimming cut 4 bases from V and 1 base from J; bases unmatched to any gene: 4. In DNA form, the CDR3 reads TGTGCCAGCAGCCCGTCGGGACTAGCGGGGTCCTACGAGCAGTACTTC. Encoded protein: CASSPSGLAGSYEQYF.

This chain connects TRBV5-4 to TRBJ2-7; possible D gene TRBD2, 6 bases. Trimming cost V 4 bases and J 5 bases, with 16 bases left between them. CDR3 length: 14 amino acids. The germline V gene encodes CDR1 SGHNT and CDR2 YYREEE (reference sequence). CDR3 sequence reads: CASSPRGGSHEQYF. The CDR3, as DNA: TGTGCCAGCAGCCCGCGGGGCGGCAGCCACGAGCAGTACTTC.

The chain employs TRBV5-1 and TRBJ2-3, with D perhaps TRBD2 (5 bases). The CDR3 extends over 16 amino acids. The germline V gene encodes CDR1 SGHRS and CDR2 YFSETQ. The ends were cut back, 6 bases at V and 9 bases at J, with 26 bases in the middle. DNA of the CDR3: TGCGCCAGCACCTGGTCTGGCGGATGGGAGTCGAGCACGCAGTATTTT. Amino acid sequence: CASTWSGGWESSTQYF.

The rearrangement links TRBV5-4 to TRBJ2-3, with D perhaps matching TRBD1 (6 bases). The ends were cut back, 4 bases at V and 2 bases at J, with 17 bases in the middle. Germline V gene lookup returns CDR1 SGHNT and CDR2 YYREEE (reference sequence). The CDR3 sequence is 16 residues long. Here the CDR3 DNA reads TGTGCCAGCAGCCTAGACAGGTCCCCTAACACAGATACGCAGTATTTT. This translates into CASSLDRSPNTDTQYF.

The rearrangement links TRBV7-9 to TRBJ2-2; 9 bases map to TRBD1. Germline CDR1 SEHNR, CDR2 FQNEAQ (reference sequence). The CDR3 has 16 amino acids. V lost 4 bases and J lost 4; bases outside the gene matches: 7. The CDR3 DNA is TGTGCCAGCAGCTCGGACAGGGGTTCTCGCACCGGGGAGCTGTTTTTT. Its translation is CASSSDRGSRTGELFF.

This clone showed up just a few times. The chain joins TRBV7-8 to TRBJ1-2; no reliable D call. The germline V gene has CDR1 SGHVS and CDR2 FQNEAQ. The V gene lost 1 base and the J gene lost 6 bases, with 9 bases spanning the gap. This CDR3 comprises 13 residues. CDR3 in amino acids: CASSLVESNGYTF. Here the CDR3 DNA reads TGTGCCAGCAGCTTAGTTGAGTCGAATGGCTACACCTTC. Drawing the rest from reference TRBV7-8 and TRBJ1-2, the complete variable domain is GAGVSQSPRYKVAKRGQDVALRCDPISGHVSLFWYQQALGQGPEFLTYFQNEAQLDKSGLPSDRFFAERPEGSVSTLKIQRTQQEDSAVYLCASSLVESNGYTFGSGTRLTVV.

This rearrangement joins TRBV6-5 to TRBJ1-1; the D gene is possibly TRBD1 (6 bases). CDR3 length equals 13 residues. CDR1 and CDR2 (germline): MNHEY, SVGAGI. V dropped 6 bases and J dropped 5 bases, with 13 bases sitting between them. Here the CDR3 DNA reads TGTGCCAGCAGATCGGACAGCTGGACTGAAGCTTTCTTT. Translating it yields CASRSDSWTEAFF.

For the CDR3, the DNA is TGTGCCAGCAGTCTCGGGAGGGGACCCTACGAGCAGTACTTC. Its translation: CASSLGRGPYEQYF. V and J are TRBV27 and TRBJ2-7, with TRBD2 matching over 8 bases. V gave up 5 bases and J gave up 2 bases; unmatched junction bases: 5. The CDR3 extends over 14 amino acids. Germline V lookup: CDR1 MNHEY, CDR2 SMNVEV (reference sequence).

This rearrangement joins TRBV7-8 to TRBJ1-1; no clear D gene. V lost 0 bases and J lost 7, with 12 bases in between. Per the germline V gene, CDR1 is SGHVS and CDR2 is FQNEAQ. This CDR3 comprises 14 residues. The CDR3 region is CASSLALREVEAFF. CDR3 bases: TGTGCCAGCAGCTTAGCTCTCCGGGAGGTTGAAGCTTTCTTT.

Here the CDR3 DNA reads TGTGCCAGTATTGGGGCCAGGGCGATGAACACTGAAGCTTTCTTT. It specifies CASIGARAMNTEAFF. This chain connects TRBV19 to TRBJ1-1; D may be TRBD1 (5 bases). The CDR3 has 15 residues. Per the germline V gene, CDR1 is LNHDA and CDR2 is SQIVND (reference sequence). The V end lost 7 bases, the J end lost 0 bases, and 15 bases lay between the germline ends.

The J gene is TRBJ1-1, the V gene TRBV5-1, with a tentative D call TRBD1 (6 bases). Trimming left V 4 bases short and J 0 bases short, with 13 bases between. CDR3 size: 15 residues. Germline loops: CDR1 SGHRS, CDR2 YFSETQ. This chain's CDR3 is CASSADSRMNTEAFF. The CDR3 DNA follows: TGCGCCAGCAGCGCGGACAGCCGTATGAACACTGAAGCTTTCTTT.

The rearrangement joins TRBV5-1 to TRBJ2-1; 11 bases match TRBD2. The ends lost 8 bases at V and 4 bases at J; junction bases unmatched: 5. This CDR3 is 14 amino acids long. In germline, CDR1 is SGHRS, CDR2 YFSETQ. The CDR3 here is CASDLAGGYNEQFF. The CDR3 DNA follows: TGCGCCAGTGATCTAGCGGGAGGTTACAATGAGCAGTTCTTC. Together with reference TRBV5-1 and TRBJ2-1, the CDR3 gives the full variable domain: KAGVTQTPRYLIKTRGQQVTLSCSPISGHRSVSWYQQTPGQGLQFLFEYFSETQRNKGNFPGRFSGRQFSNSRSEMNVSTLELGDSALYLCASDLAGGYNEQFFGPGTRLTVL.